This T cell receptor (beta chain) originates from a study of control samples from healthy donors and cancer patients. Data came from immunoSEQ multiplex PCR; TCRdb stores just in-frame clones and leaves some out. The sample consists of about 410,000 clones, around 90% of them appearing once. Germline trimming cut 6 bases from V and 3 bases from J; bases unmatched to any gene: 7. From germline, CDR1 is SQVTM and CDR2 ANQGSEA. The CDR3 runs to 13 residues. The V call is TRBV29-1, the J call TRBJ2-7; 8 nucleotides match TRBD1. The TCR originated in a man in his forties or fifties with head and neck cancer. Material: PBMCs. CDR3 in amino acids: CSVRRGQVYEQYF. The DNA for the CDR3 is TGCAGCGTCAGGCGGGGACAGGTCTACGAGCAGTACTTC.